The T cell receptor (beta chain) described here comes from a study of CD8+CD57+ T cells in acquired aplastic anemia (dated by TCRdb to the late 2010s). About the study as a whole: DNA extracted from sorted CD4+ and CD8+ cells had a mean of around 3 ug, with a range of roughly 0.18 to 27.4 ug. Mean read counts for healthy donor samples were about 9.8 million for CD4+ cells and around 11 million for CD8+ cells. Broader findings and caveats from the paper: CD8+ Simpson's diversity did not differ significantly between patients and healthy controls (P=0.060). Fewer than 35 CD8+ CDR3 sequences were found to be shared between patients and controls, but these sequences appeared to be highly expressed in patients and within the immunodominant clones of the patients.

CDR1 and CDR2 (SNHLY, FYNNEI) derive from the germline V gene. Including cysteine and phenylalanine, the CDR3 has 15 amino acids. Only the CDR3 part of the read is kept: 45 bases, read in frame from the first base. V sheds 4 bases and J sheds 2 bases, leaving 15 bases between their ends. As concerns this clonotype: Its antigen has not been determined. The input lacks base qualities; no much larger clone sits a single base away.

TCR beta VDJ combination and CDR3 sequence profiling used genomic DNA as the template. An Illumina HiSeq 2000 was used for TCR repertoire sequencing. From the authors' description of their analysis: TRBV/TRBJ rearrangement plots, CDR3 size and DJ length profiles, and Simpson's diversity index were used to evaluate the repertoires. Whichever DNA sequence was most abundant in the deep sequencing data was defined as the immunodominant clone. CDR3 amino acid sequences were screened for sharing across subjects and compared with published repertoires and the VDJdb database. TCRdb took the public reads, trimmed them with fastp at Q25, ran MiXCR for clone calling and kept in-frame beta chains. Rows matching on CDR3 protein sequence are summarized as one entry with the most common DNA and genes. The authors' filters were not applied to this entry. This sample lists about 70,000 distinct CDR3 sequences; roughly 50% were detected once. The ten most abundant clones make up about 9% of the sample.

The study deep-sequenced TCR repertoires of sorted CD4+ and CD8+ blood T cells from severe aplastic anemia patients and healthy subjects. Ficoll-Paque density gradient centrifugation was used to isolate peripheral blood mononuclear cells. Before DNA extraction, CD4+ and CD8+ T cells were sorted by FACS or by magnetic beads. Sequencing was carried out using sorted CD4+, CD8+, or CD8+CD57+ T cells (not recorded which) from PBMCs. Recombination connected TRBV2 to TRBJ2-7; too little of a D gene remains to name it. This receptor was identified in a human donor in good health, serving as a control. The CDR3 loop reads CASSGTSSPTYEQYF. The DNA is TGTGCCAGCAGTGGAACCTCGAGCCCAACCTACGAGCAGTACTTC.